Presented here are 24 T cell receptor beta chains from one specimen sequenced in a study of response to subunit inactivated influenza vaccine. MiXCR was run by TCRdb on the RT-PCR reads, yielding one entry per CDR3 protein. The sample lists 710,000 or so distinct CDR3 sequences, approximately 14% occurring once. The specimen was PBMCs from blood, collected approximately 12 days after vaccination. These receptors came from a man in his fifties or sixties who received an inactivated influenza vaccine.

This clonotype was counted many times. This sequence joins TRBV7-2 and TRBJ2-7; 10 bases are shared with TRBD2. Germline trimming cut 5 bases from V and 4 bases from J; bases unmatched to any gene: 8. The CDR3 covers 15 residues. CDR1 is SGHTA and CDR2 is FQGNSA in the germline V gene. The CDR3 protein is CASSAGTSVSYEQYF. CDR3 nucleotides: TGTGCCAGCAGCGCCGGGACTAGCGTTAGTTACGAGCAGTACTTC.

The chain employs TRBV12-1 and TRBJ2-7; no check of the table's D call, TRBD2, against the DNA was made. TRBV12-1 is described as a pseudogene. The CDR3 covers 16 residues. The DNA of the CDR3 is TGTGCCAGCAGCTGTGGGCTAGCGGGTTCAGCCTACGAGCAGTACTTC. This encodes CASSCGLAGSAYEQYF.

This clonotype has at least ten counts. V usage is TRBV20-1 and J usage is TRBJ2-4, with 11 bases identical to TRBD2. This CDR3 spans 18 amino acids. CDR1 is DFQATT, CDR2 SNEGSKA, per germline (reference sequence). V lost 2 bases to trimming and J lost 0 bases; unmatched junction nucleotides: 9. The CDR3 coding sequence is TGCAGTGCTAGACCCGGACTAGCGGGTTTCCTAGCCAAAAACATTCAGTACTTC. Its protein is CSARPGLAGFLAKNIQYF.

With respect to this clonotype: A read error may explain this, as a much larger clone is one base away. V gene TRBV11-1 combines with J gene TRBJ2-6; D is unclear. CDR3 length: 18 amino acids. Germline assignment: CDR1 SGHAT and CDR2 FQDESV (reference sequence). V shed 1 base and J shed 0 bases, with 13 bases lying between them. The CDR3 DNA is TGTGCCAGCAGCTTAGTACGGATATCCTTCTCTGGGGCCAACGTCCTGACTTTC. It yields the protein CASSLVRISFSGANVLTF.

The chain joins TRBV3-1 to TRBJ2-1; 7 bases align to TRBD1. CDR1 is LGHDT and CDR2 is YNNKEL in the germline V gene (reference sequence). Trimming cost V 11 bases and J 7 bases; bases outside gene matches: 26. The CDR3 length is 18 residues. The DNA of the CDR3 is TGTGCCTGCTGCAAGCAGGTCCCCGGGACAGAGGTGGTTAATGAGCAGTTCTTC. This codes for CACCKQVPGTEVVNEQFF.

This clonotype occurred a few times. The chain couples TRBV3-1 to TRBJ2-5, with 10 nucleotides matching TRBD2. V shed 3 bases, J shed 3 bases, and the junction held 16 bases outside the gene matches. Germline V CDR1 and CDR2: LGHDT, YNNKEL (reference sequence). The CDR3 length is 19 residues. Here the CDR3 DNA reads TGTGCCAGCAGCCAGCTTCCGCTCCGGACTAGCGGATTGAAAGAGACCCAGTACTTC. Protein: CASSQLPLRTSGLKETQYF.

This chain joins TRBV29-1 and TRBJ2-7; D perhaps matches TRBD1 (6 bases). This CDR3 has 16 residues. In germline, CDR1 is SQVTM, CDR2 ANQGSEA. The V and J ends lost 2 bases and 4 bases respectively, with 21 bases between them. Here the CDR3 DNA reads TGCAGCGTTGAAATGGGTGCGACAGGCGCTCGATACGAGCAGTACTTC. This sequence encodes CSVEMGATGARYEQYF.

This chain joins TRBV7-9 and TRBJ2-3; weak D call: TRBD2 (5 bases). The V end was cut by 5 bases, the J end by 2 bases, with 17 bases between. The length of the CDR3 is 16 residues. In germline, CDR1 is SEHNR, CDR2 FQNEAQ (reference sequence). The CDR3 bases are TGTGCCAGCAGCCCCGGTTCCCAGCGGTCCACAGATACGCAGTATTTT. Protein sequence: CASSPGSQRSTDTQYF.

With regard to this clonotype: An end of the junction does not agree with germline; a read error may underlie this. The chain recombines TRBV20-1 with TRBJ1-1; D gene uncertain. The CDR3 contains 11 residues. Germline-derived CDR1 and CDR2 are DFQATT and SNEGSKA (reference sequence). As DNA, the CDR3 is TGCAGTGCTAGCCTCAACAGTGAAGCTTTCTTT. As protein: CSASLNSEAFF.

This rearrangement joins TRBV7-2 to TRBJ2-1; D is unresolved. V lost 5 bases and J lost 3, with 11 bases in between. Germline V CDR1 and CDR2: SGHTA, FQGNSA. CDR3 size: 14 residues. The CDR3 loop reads CASSMDLIYNEQFF. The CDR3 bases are TGTGCCAGCAGCATGGACCTGATCTACAATGAGCAGTTCTTC.

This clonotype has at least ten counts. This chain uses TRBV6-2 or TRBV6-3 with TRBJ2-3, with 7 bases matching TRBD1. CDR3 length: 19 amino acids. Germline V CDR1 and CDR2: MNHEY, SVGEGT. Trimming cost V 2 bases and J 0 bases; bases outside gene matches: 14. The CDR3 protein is CASSYNRDRVSQSTDTQYF. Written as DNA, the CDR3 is TGTGCCAGCAGTTACAACCGCGACAGGGTATCCCAAAGCACAGATACGCAGTATTTT.

CDR3 amino acids: CASSMSKNYGYTF. DNA for the CDR3: TGTGCCAGCAGCATGTCGAAGAACTATGGCTACACCTTC. V usage is TRBV4-2 and J usage is TRBJ1-2; D remains ambiguous. The germline V and J ends were trimmed by 5 bases and 2 bases, with 9 bases remaining between them. CDR1 is LGHNA and CDR2 is YNFKEQ in the germline V gene. This CDR3 has 13 residues.

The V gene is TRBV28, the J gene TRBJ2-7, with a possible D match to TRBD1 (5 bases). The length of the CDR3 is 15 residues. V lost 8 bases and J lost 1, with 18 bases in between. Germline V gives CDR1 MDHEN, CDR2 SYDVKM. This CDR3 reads CASLGAGDISYEQYF. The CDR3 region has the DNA TGTGCCAGCCTAGGGGCAGGCGACATTTCCTACGAGCAGTACTTC.

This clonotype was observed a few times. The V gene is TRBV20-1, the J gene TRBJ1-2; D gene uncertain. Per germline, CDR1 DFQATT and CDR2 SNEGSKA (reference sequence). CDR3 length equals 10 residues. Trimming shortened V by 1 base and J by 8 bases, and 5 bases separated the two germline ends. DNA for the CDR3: TGCAGTGCTAGAGGCGCGGGCTACACCTTC. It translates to CSARGAGYTF.

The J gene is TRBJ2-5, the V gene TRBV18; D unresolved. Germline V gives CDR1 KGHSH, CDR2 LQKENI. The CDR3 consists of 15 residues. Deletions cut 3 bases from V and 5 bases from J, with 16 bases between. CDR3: CASSPRDQGRETQYF. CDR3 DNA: TGTGCCAGCTCACCGCGCGACCAAGGAAGGGAGACCCAGTACTTC.

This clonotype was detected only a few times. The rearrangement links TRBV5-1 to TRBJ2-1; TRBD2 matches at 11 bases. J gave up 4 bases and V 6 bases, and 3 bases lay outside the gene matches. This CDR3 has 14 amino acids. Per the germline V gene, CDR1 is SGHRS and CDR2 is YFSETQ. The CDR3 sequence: CASKIAGGYNEQFF. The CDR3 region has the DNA TGCGCCAGCAAGATAGCGGGAGGGTACAATGAGCAGTTCTTC.

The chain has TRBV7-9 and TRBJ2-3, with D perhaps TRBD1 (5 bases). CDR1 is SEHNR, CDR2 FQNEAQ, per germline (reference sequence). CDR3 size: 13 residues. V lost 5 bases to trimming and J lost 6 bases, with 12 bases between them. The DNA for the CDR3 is TGTGCCAGCAGCACAGGATTGTCCGATACGCAGTATTTT. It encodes CASSTGLSDTQYF.

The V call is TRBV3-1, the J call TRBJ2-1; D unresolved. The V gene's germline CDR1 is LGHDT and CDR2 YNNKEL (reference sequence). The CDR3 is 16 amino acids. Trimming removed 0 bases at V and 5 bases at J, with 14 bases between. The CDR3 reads CASSQEAGSYDNEQFF. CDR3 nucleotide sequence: TGTGCCAGCAGCCAAGAGGCAGGAAGCTATGACAATGAGCAGTTCTTC.

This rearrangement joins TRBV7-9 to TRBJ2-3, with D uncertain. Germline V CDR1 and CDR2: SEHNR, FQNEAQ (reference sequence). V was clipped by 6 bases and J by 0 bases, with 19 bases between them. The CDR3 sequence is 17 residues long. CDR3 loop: CASSPKTGSPSTDTQYF. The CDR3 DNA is TGTGCCAGCAGTCCTAAGACCGGCAGTCCTAGCACAGATACGCAGTATTTT.

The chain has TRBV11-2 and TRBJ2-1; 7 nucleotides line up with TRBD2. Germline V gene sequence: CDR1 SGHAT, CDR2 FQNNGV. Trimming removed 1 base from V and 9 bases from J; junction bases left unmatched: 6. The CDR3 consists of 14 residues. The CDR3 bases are TGTGCCAGCAGCTTAGCGGGGGACTATGCTGAGCAGTTCTTC. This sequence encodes CASSLAGDYAEQFF.

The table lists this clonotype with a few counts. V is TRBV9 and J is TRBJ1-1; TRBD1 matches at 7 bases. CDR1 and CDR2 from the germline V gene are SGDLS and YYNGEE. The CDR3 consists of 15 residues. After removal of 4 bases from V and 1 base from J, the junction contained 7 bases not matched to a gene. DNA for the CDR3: TGTGCCAGCAGCCAGGGGGGACACCAGAACACTGAAGCTTTCTTT. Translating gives CASSQGGHQNTEAFF. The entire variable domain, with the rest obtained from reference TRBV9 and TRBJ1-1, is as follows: DSGVTQTPKHLITATGQRVTLRCSPRSGDLSVYWYQQSLDQGLQFLIQYYNGEERAKGNILERFSAQQFPDLHSELNLSSLELGDSALYFCASSQGGHQNTEAFFGQGTRLTVV.

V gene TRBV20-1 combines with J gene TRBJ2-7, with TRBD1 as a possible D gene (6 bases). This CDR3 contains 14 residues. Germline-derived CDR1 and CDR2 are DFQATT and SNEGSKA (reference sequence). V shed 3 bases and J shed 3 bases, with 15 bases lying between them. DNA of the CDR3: TGCAGTGCTAGGGGTGGGGGCTCAGTCTACGAGCAGTACTTC. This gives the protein CSARGGGSVYEQYF.

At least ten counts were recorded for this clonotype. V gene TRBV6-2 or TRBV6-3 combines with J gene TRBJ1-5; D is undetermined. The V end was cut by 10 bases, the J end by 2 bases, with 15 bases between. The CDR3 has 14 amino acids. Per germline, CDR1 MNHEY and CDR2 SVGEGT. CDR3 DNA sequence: TGTGCCATCCGAGGGTCCTCTCGCAATCAGCCCCAGCATTTT. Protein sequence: CAIRGSSRNQPQHF.

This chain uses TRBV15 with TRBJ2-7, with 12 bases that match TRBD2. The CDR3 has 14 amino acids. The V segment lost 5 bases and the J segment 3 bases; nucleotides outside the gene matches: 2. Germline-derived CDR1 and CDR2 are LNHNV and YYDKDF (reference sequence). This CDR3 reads CATSRTSGDYEQYF. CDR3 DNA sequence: TGTGCCACCAGCCGGACTAGCGGGGACTACGAGCAGTACTTC.